This TCR beta chain was recorded in a study of CD8 T cells in ankylosing spondylitis. General study results and limits: For ankylosing spondylitis blood, a TCR beta motif of 7 or 8 highly homologous variants appeared characteristic.

As concerns this clonotype: Its specificity is not known.

Germline values: CDR1 DFQATT, CDR2 SNEGSKA (reference sequence). There are 13 residues in the CDR3. Trimming cost V 6 bases and J 5 bases, with 14 bases left between them. Using quantitative 5'-RACE with molecular barcodes, the authors made TCR beta libraries. MiXCR, applied by TCRdb to the 5' RACE reads, yields one record per CDR3 protein. The profile covers approximately 150,000 distinct CDR3 sequences, with about 15% appearing a single time and roughly a third taken by the ten largest. This chain uses TRBV20-1 with TRBJ2-4; no firm D call. Source material: blood, either unsorted or a sorted T cell fraction (not recorded which). The source of this sequence is a male donor with ankylosing spondylitis. The CDR3 nucleotides read TGCAGTGCAGAACCGGCGTTTCAAAACATTCAGTACTTC. Protein: CSAEPAFQNIQYF.